This T cell receptor (beta chain) stems from a study of blood T cells in healthy people across ages (dated by TCRdb to 2015 to 2017). Regarding the complete study: Template switching captured roughly one uniquely barcoded TCR beta cDNA molecule per two T cells in model experiments. To avoid experimental bias, donors of different ages were randomly spread across the sequencing lanes. To track age-related changes in TCR beta repertoire diversity, the study relied on deep sequencing normalized with unique cDNA molecular identifiers. The study analyzed two additional independent replicas of 1 million unique cDNA reads from the same blood draw for two donors, one aged 18 to 29 and one aged 80 or older. Four age groups were formed from the donors: young (average approximately 15 years), middle-aged (approximately 40), aged (about 68) and long-lived (about 80).

The roughly 37 donors, aged about 6 to 95 years, were systemically healthy Caucasian individuals from Russia. Roughly 9.5 milliliters of peripheral blood were drawn from each donor into EDTA-treated Vacutainer tubes. Ficoll-Paque density-gradient centrifugation was used to isolate PBMCs, with at least 7 million obtained per sample. Total RNA, at least 6 micrograms per sample, was extracted from PBMCs with Trizol reagent. Naive CD45RAhigh/CD27high T cell percentages were measured by flow cytometry on a PBMC aliquot from every donor. From its cysteine to its phenylalanine, the CDR3 spans 11 amino acids. Just the 33-base CDR3 DNA is kept, in frame starting at base 1. From a lookup of the germline V gene (reference sequence), CDR1 and CDR2 are LGHDT and YNNKEL. The V and J ends are trimmed by 6 bases and 8 bases, leaving 11 bases between them. The library was generated by 5' RACE. The data were produced on an Illumina HiSeq 2500. A second PCR of about 6 to 11 cycles was run with a J-beta primer mix and a sample-barcoded 5' primer. A template-switch 5' adaptor carrying 12 random nucleotides introduced a unique molecular identifier onto each TCR beta cDNA molecule. Each sample yielded at least 2.5 million CDR3-containing paired-end reads. The Mint cDNA synthesis kit, primed by a TRBC-specific oligonucleotide, was used to synthesize first-strand cDNA from all RNA. Following uracil-DNA glycosylase treatment, a first 18-cycle PCR with universal primers M1SS and BC2_uni_R was performed on all cDNA. The paper's data handling went like this. For normalization, 1 million high-quality reads, each with a distinct molecular identifier, were randomly selected from each sample. Reads sharing molecular identifiers were discarded rather than binned into consensus sequences. MiTCR, run with a Q25 quality threshold and the strictest error-elimination algorithm, handled CDR3 identification, clonotype clustering and error correction. A nonparametric unseen species model with Euler transformation was used to estimate lower-bound total TCR beta diversity. The raw public reads went through TCRdb reprocessing: fastp at Q25, MiXCR clone calling, in-frame beta chains kept. Rows merge per CDR3 protein into single entries with the most common DNA and genes. For this entry, the V and J calls and clone size follow TCRdb and not the study's own pipeline. This sample lists 800,000 or so distinct CDR3 sequences; 35% to 60% were detected once. Roughly 20% of the sample is in the top ten clones.

Remarks on this clonotype: The antigen it binds to is not known. No base quality values were provided; no much bigger clone lies one nucleotide off.

Summary of the overall study and its limitations: Compared with the aged group, more naive CD4+ T cells, fewer expanded clones and increased TCR diversity were shown by the long-lived group, suggesting age selection. Estimates of total diversity based on one million sequenced T cells were considered lower bounds and underestimates. The CMV infection status of donors was not known, potentially confounding age-related changes in expanded clonotypes. Because profiling used bulk unsorted PBMCs, naive and antigen-experienced compartments could not be compared conclusively. The percentage of naive T cells measured by flow cytometry correlated strongly with observed TCR beta diversity. As age increased, observed TCR beta diversity per million T cells dropped in a roughly linear way, and a significant reduction was already evident by age approximately 40.

The sequenced material came from blood. The clonotype originates from an older man in good health. The chain is encoded by TRBV3-1 joined to TRBJ2-7, with the D call perhaps TRBD1 or TRBD2, each one matching 5 bases. The CDR3 sequence is CASSHRGQQYF. The nucleotide sequence is given as TGTGCCAGCAGTCACCGGGGCCAGCAGTACTTC.